These 10 T cell receptor beta chains were all obtained from the same sample, sequenced in a study of cytomegalovirus exposure and HLA in healthy donors. Primers: 60 Vbeta forward and 13 Jbeta reverse. Assay used: immunoSEQ multiplex PCR; TCRdb lists only in-frame clones, some missing. The sample lists over 200,000 clones, around four fifths occurring once. The sequencing sample was made of PBMCs. These receptors originate from a woman aged 40-49 years in good health and CMV-seronegative.

The V call is TRBV5-5, the J call TRBJ2-5; no firm D call. The germline CDR1 and CDR2 sequences are SGHKS and YYEKEE (reference sequence). Trimming pared 0 bases from V and 5 bases from J, leaving 17 bases between. The CDR3 is made up of 16 amino acids. The CDR3 sequence: CASSLDPLRHLETQYF. Here the CDR3 DNA reads TGTGCCAGCAGCTTGGATCCCCTTCGACATTTGGAGACCCAGTACTTC. Using reference TRBV5-5 and TRBJ2-5 for the parts outside the CDR3, the full variable domain is DAGVTQSPTHLIKTRGQQVTLRCSPISGHKSVSWYQQVLGQGPQFIFQYYEKEERGRGNFPDRFSARQFPNYSSELNVNALLLGDSALYLCASSLDPLRHLETQYFGPGTRLLVL.

The chain couples TRBV4-1 to TRBJ1-1, with 7 bases identical to TRBD1. The CDR3 totals 16 residues. Germline values: CDR1 MGHRA, CDR2 YSYEKL. V was pared by 2 bases and J by 0 bases, with 6 bases of the junction left unmatched. The CDR3 DNA reads as TGCGCCAGCAGCCAATTGACAGGGACCATGAACACTGAAGCTTTCTTT. It yields the protein CASSQLTGTMNTEAFF.

V is TRBV9 and J is TRBJ2-3, with D unresolved. Trimming removed 0 bases from V and 0 bases from J, with 8 bases in between. The CDR3 has 15 amino acids. Germline CDR1 reads SGDLS; CDR2 reads YYNGEE. The CDR3 DNA follows: TGTGCCAGCAGCGTAGGGAGTACTAGCACAGATACGCAGTATTTT. It specifies CASSVGSTSTDTQYF.

The chain has TRBV19 and TRBJ2-1, with 12 bases fitting TRBD2. The CDR3 consists of 17 residues. In germline, CDR1 is LNHDA, CDR2 SQIVND (reference sequence). The trim removed 4 bases at V and 0 bases at J, leaving 4 bases unmatched. CDR3 DNA: TGTGCCAGTAGTAAAGCACTAGCGGGGGGCTCCTACAATGAGCAGTTCTTC. Translation gives CASSKALAGGSYNEQFF.

V is TRBV7-9 and J is TRBJ1-2; D is undetermined. Per the germline V gene, CDR1 is SEHNR and CDR2 is FQNEAQ (reference sequence). The CDR3 has 13 residues. Trimming removed 10 bases from V and 4 bases from J, with 16 bases in between. The CDR3 reads CATATEKLYGYTF. Written as DNA, the CDR3 is TGTGCCACGGCGACGGAGAAGCTCTATGGCTACACCTTC.

The rearrangement links TRBV4-3 to TRBJ1-3; weak D call: TRBD1 (5 bases). The CDR3 covers 15 residues. Germline CDR1 and CDR2: LGHNA and YSLEER. V gave up 2 bases and J gave up 3 bases, with 11 bases separating them. The CDR3 loop reads CASSQTSGFGNTIYF. The CDR3, as DNA: TGCGCCAGCAGCCAAACTTCAGGGTTTGGAAACACCATATATTTT.

A remark on this clone: The same CDR3 is also encoded by other DNA sequences in this sample. The rearrangement uses TRBV27 and TRBJ1-1; no clear D gene. Trimming shortened V by 0 bases and J by 1 base, and 3 bases separated the two germline ends. CDR3 size: 13 residues. Germline V CDR1 and CDR2: MNHEY, SMNVEV (reference sequence). The DNA for the CDR3 is TGTGCCAGCAGTTTATCTAGGAACACTGAAGCTTTCTTT. Translated: CASSLSRNTEAFF.

The rearrangement uses TRBV11-2 and TRBJ1-6; D unresolved. Germline-derived CDR1 and CDR2 are SGHAT and FQNNGV. V was pared by 5 bases and J by 6 bases, with 8 bases between. The CDR3 is 13 residues long. This CDR3 reads CASSLRSNSPLHF. CDR3 coding DNA: TGTGCCAGCAGCCTTCGGTCTAATTCACCCCTCCACTTT.

This clone is a singleton in its sample. The V call is TRBV9, the J call TRBJ1-2; weak D call: TRBD1 (6 bases). This CDR3 has 14 residues. V lost 7 bases and J lost 0, with 13 bases in between. The germline V gene encodes CDR1 SGDLS and CDR2 YYNGEE. The CDR3 region has the DNA TGTGCCAGCTGCCGGGACAACTCTAACTATGGCTACACCTTC. Its translation: CASCRDNSNYGYTF.

V is TRBV5-1 and J is TRBJ2-3, with a possible D match to TRBD2 (6 bases). This CDR3 region has 13 residues. Trimming stripped 2 bases from V and 8 bases from J, with 12 bases between. The germline V gene encodes CDR1 SGHRS and CDR2 YFSETQ. The CDR3 region is CASSLVERATQYF. For the CDR3, the DNA is TGCGCCAGCAGCTTAGTAGAGCGGGCTACGCAGTATTTT.